This is a list of T cell receptor beta chains from one sample in a study of OX40 agonist ivuxolimab in advanced cancers. Produced via immunoSEQ multiplex PCR; TCRdb's table is partial and in-frame only. The sample records roughly 44,000 clones, approximately 86% being singletons. The specimen comprised CD4+ or CD8+ T cells sorted from blood, sampled in a trial of the OX40 agonist ivuxolimab. Source of these receptors: an adult with an advanced solid tumor such as melanoma, head and neck, liver or kidney cancer. Both conserved end residues are part of each CDR3.

>TRBV6-4|TRBJ1-4
CASSPPDGEKLFF
>TRBV18|TRBJ2-7
CASSPRTAKEGSGYEQYF
>TRBV28|TRBJ2-5
CASSLWGSGGETQYF
>TRBV11-1|TRBJ2-7
CASSGDRGKPHEQYF
>TRBV2|TRBJ2-7
CASSVGGRYEQYF
>TRBV7-9|TRBJ2-3
CASTLTDTQYF
>TRBV20-1|TRBJ1-1
CSARAQTEAFF
>TRBV6-5|TRBJ2-5
CASSDLGQETQYF
>TRBV5-4|TRBJ1-5
CASSRQESGNQPQHF
>TRBV28|TRBJ1-1
CASSLRAWSGVNTEAFF
>TRBV27|TRBJ1-5
CASSRTGGPYSNQPQHF
>TRBV29-1|TRBJ2-5
CSVEDPELAGGPGETQYF
>TRBV28|TRBJ2-2
CASRIVKPGGPGELFF
>TRBV6-6|TRBJ2-2
CASRDRQTNTGELFF
>TRBV4-3|TRBJ2-2
CASSQGHATGELFF
>TRBV4-2|TRBJ2-7
CASSQDESRAYLIYEQYF
>TRBV19|TRBJ1-2
CASTHMIGDYGYTF
>TRBV18|TRBJ2-7
CASSPSWGILGGEQYF
>TRBV5-4|TRBJ2-7
CASSPRFREPRQYF
>TRBV27|TRBJ2-7
CASSLNIGFEQYF